The present T cell receptor beta chain was sequenced within a study of glioma-infiltrating T cells. Study summary: WHO grade II oligodendrogliomas or astrocytomas, plus non-recurrent WHO grade IV glioblastomas, were sampled. Sequencing aimed for about 4.5- to 11-fold coverage of about a million peripheral T cells.

Study-level results: Non-neoplastic patients had below-expected tissue-blood divergence, while all gliomas exceeded expectation.

Points on this clonotype: Its antigen is not identified.

CDR1 and CDR2 from the germline V gene are SEHNR and FQNEAQ (reference sequence). Unmatched junction bases numbered 6, after V lost 5 bases and J lost 4 bases. The CDR3 has 14 amino acids. TCR alpha and beta CDR3 regions were amplified from RNA using iRepertoire nested multiplex PCR. Each CDR3 protein is one row after TCRdb ran MiXCR on the multiplex PCR reads. The table records 300,000 to 450,000 distinct CDR3 sequences, roughly two fifths of them present only once. The clonotype was recovered from a human donor with low-grade glioma or glioblastoma, undergoing nonglioma brain surgery, or in good health (not recorded which). The chain joins TRBV7-9 to TRBJ1-2; TRBD1 matches at 8 bases. Specimen: glioma tissue, nonneoplastic brain tissue, or PBMCs (not recorded which). The CDR3, as DNA: TGTGCCAGCAGCAGAGCGGACAGGGCCTATGGCTACACCTTC. Protein sequence: CASSRADRAYGYTF. The full variable domain, completed using reference TRBV7-9 and TRBJ1-2, is DTGVSQNPRHKITKRGQNVTFRCDPISEHNRLYWYRQTLGQGPEFLTYFQNEAQLEKSRLLSDRFSAERPKGSFSTLEIQRTEQGDSAMYLCASSRADRAYGYTFGSGTRLTVV.